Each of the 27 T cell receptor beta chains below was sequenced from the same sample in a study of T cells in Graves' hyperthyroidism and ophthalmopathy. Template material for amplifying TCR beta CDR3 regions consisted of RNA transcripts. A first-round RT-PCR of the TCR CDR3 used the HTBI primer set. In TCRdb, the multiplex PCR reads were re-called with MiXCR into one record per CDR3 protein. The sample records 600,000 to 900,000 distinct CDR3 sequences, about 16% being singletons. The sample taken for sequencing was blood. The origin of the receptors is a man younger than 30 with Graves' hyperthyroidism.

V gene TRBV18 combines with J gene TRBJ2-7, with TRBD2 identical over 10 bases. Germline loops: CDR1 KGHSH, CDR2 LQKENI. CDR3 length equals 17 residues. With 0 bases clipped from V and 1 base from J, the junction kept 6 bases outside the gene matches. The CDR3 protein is CASSPPLGLAFSYEQYF. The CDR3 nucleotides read TGTGCCAGCTCACCACCTCTGGGACTAGCGTTTTCCTACGAGCAGTACTTC.

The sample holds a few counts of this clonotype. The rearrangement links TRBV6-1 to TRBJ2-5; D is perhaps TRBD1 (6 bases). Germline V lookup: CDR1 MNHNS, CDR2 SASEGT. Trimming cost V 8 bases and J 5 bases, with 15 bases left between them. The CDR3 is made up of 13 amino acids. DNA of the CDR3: TGTGCCAGCGGGCAACAGGGCCCGGAGACCCAGTACTTC. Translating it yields CASGQQGPETQYF.

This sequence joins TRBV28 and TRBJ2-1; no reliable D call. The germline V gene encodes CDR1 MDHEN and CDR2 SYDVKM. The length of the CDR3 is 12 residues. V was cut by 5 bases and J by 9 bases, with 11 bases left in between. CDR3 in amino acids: CASSPTPGEQFF. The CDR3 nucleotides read TGTGCCAGCAGTCCTACTCCTGGTGAGCAGTTCTTC.

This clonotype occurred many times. CDR3 sequence reads: CASSPDLNTEAFF. For the CDR3, the DNA is TGTGCCAGCTCACCGGATTTAAACACTGAAGCTTTCTTT. The V gene is TRBV18, the J gene TRBJ1-1; D gene uncertain. The CDR3 loop spans 13 amino acids. Germline loops: CDR1 KGHSH, CDR2 LQKENI. V was trimmed by 3 bases and J by 2 bases, leaving 7 bases between them.

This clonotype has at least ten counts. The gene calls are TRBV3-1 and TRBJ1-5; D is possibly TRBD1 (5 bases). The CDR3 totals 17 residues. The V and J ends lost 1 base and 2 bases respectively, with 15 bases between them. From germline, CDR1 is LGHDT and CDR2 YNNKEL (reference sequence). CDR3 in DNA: TGTGCCAGCAGCCAAGGAAGGGGAGAACCGGGCAATCAGCCCCAGCATTTT. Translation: CASSQGRGEPGNQPQHF.

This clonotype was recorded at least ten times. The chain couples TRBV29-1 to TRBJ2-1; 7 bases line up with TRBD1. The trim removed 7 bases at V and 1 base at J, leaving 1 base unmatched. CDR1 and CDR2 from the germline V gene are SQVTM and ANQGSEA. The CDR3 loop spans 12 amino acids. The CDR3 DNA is TGCAGCGGGGACAGATCCTACAATGAGCAGTTCTTC. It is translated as CSGDRSYNEQFF.

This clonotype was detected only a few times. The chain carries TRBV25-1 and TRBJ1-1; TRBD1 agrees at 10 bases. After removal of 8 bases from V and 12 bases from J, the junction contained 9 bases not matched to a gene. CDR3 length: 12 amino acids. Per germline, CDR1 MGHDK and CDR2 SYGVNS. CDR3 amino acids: CASGPPGQGTFF. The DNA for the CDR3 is TGTGCCAGCGGACCGCCGGGACAGGGGACTTTCTTT.

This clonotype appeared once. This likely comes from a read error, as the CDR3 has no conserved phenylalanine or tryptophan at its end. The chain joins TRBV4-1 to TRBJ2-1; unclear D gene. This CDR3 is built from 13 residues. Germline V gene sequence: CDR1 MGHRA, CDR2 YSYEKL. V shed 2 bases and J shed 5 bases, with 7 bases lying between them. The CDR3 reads CASSQITNNEQFS. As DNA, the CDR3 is TGCGCCAGCAGCCAAATAACCAACAATGAGCAGTTCTCC.

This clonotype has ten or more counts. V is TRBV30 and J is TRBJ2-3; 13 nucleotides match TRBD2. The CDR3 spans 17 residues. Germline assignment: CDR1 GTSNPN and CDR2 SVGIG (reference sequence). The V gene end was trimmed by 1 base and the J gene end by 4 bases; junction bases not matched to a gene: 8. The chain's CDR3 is CAWSAASGTSGADTQYF. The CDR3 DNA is TGTGCCTGGAGTGCGGCGTCCGGGACTAGCGGGGCAGATACGCAGTATTTT.

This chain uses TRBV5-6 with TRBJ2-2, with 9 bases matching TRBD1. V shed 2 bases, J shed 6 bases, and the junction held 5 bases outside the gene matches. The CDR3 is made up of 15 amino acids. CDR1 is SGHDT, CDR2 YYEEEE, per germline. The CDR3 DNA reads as TGTGCCAGCAGCTTCACAGGGGGCGAAGCCGGGGAGCTGTTTTTT. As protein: CASSFTGGEAGELFF.

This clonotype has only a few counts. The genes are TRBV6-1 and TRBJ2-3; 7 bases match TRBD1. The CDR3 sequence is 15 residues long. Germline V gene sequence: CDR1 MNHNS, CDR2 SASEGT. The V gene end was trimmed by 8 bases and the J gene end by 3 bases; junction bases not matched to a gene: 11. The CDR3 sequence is CASRSTGVSTDTQYF. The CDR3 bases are TGTGCCAGCCGGAGTACAGGGGTGTCAACAGATACGCAGTATTTT.

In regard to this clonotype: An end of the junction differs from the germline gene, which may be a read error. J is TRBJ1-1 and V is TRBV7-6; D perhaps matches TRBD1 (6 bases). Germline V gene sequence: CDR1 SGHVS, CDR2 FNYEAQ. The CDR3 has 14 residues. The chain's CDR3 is CASSLQDRNTEAFF. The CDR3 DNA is TGTGCCAGCAGCTTACAAGACAGGAACACTGAAGCCTTCTTT.

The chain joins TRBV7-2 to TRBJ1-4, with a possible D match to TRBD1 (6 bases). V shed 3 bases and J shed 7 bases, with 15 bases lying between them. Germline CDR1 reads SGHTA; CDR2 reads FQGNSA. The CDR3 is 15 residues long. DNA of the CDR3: TGTGCCAGCAGCTTTCGCGGGGGCTTAAGTGAAAAACTGTTTTTT. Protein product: CASSFRGGLSEKLFF.

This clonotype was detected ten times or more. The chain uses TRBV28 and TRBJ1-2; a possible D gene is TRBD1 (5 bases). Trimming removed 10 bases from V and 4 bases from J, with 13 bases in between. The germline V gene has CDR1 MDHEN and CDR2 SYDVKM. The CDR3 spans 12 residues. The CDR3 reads CATGGVPYGYTF. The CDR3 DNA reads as TGTGCCACCGGAGGGGTACCCTATGGCTACACCTTC.

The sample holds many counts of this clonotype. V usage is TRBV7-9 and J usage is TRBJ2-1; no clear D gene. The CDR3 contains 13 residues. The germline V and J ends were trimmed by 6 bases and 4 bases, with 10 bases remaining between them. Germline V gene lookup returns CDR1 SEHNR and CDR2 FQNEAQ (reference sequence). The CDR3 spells CASSLVGYNEQFF. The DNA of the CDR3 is TGTGCCAGCAGTTTGGTAGGATACAATGAGCAGTTCTTC.

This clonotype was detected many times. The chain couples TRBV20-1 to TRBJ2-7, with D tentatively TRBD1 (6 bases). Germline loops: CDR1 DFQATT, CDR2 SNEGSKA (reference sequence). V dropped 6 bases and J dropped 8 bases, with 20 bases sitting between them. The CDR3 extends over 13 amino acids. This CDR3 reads CSAGSPQGTKQYF. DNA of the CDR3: TGCAGTGCCGGATCCCCACAGGGTACGAAGCAGTACTTC.

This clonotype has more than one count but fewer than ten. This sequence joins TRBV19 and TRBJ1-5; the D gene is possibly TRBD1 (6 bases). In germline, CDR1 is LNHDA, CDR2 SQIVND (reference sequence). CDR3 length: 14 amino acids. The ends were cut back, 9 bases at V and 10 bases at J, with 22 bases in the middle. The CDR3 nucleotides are TGTGCCAGCCACTTGGGGGCAGGCCCGTCCCCCCAGCATTTT. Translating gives CASHLGAGPSPQHF.

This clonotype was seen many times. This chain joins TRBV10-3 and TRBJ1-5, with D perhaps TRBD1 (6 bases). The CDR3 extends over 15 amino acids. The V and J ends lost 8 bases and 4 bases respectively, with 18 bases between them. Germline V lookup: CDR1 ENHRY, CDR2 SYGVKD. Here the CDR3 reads CAIGPGGGTNQPQHF. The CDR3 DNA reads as TGTGCCATCGGACCCGGCGGGGGCACGAATCAGCCCCAGCATTTT.

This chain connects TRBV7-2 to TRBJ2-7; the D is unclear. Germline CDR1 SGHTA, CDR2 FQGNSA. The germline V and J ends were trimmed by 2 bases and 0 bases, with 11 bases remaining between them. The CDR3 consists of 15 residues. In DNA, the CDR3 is TGTGCCAGCAGCTTACGTGTCACCTCCTCCTACGAGCAGTACTTC. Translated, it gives CASSLRVTSSYEQYF.

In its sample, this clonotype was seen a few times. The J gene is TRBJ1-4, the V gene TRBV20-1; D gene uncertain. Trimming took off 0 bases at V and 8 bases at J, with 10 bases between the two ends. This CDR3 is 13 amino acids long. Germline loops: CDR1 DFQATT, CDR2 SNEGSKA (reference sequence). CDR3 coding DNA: TGCAGTGCTAGAGACGTCCGGCGAGAAAAACTGTTTTTT. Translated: CSARDVRREKLFF.

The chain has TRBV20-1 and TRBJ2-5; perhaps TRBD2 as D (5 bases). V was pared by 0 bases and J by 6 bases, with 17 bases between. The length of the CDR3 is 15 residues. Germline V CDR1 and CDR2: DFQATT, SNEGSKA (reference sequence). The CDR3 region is CSAREDGLARKTQYF. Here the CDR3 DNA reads TGCAGTGCTAGAGAGGATGGGCTAGCTCGAAAGACCCAGTACTTC.

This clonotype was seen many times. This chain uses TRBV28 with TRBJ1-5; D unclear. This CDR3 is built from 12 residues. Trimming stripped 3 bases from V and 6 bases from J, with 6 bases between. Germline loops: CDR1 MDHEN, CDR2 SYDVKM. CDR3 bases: TGTGCCAGCAGTTTTCTCCGTCAGCCCCAGCATTTT. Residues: CASSFLRQPQHF.

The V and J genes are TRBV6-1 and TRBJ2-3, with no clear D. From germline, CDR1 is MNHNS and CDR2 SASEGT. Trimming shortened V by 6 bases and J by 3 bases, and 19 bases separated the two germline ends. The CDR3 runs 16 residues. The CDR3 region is CASSPTDFGVTDTQYF. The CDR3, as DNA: TGTGCCAGCAGCCCTACCGACTTTGGGGTGACAGATACGCAGTATTTT.

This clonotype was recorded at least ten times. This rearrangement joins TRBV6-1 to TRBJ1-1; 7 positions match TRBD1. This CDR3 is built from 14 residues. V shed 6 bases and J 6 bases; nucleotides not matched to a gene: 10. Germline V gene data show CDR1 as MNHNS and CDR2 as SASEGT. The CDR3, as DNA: TGTGCCAGCAGGCCCACAGGGGTGGGGTCTGAAGCTTTCTTT. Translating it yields CASRPTGVGSEAFF.

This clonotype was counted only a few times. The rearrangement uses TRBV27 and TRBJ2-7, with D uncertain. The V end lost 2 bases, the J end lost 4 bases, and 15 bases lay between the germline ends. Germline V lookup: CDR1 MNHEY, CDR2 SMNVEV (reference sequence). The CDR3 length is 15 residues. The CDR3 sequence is CASSLAGNSRYEQYF. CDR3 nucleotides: TGTGCCAGCAGTTTAGCCGGAAACAGTAGGTACGAGCAGTACTTC.

The CDR3: CASSLIDRLVNEQFF. The CDR3 DNA follows: TGTGCCAGCAGTTTAATCGACAGACTGGTAAATGAGCAGTTCTTC. V usage is TRBV12-3 or TRBV12-4 and J usage is TRBJ2-1; a weak D match, TRBD1 (5 bases). The CDR3 runs to 15 residues. The germline V and J ends were trimmed by 2 bases and 7 bases, with 15 bases remaining between them.

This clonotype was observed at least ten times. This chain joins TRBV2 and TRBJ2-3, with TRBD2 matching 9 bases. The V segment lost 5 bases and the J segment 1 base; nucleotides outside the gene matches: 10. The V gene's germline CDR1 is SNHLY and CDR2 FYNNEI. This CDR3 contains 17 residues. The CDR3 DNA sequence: TGTGCCAGCAGTTCTTTTGGAGCGGGAGGTCGCACAGATACGCAGTATTTT. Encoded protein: CASSSFGAGGRTDTQYF.